Shown below are 9 T cell receptor beta chains from a single sample sequenced in a study of OX40 agonist ivuxolimab in advanced cancers. Measured with immunoSEQ multiplex PCR; TCRdb has only the in-frame clones, and not every one. The sample has tens of thousands of clones; approximately 92% are singletons. This sample comprised CD4+ or CD8+ T cells sorted from blood, obtained in a trial of the OX40 agonist ivuxolimab. The receptor source for this set is an adult with an advanced solid tumor such as melanoma, head and neck, liver or kidney cancer.

CDR3 in amino acids: CASSIQGSDSNEQFF. Here the CDR3 DNA reads TGTGCCAGCAGCATACAGGGTTCCGATTCCAATGAGCAGTTCTTC. The genes are TRBV11-2 and TRBJ2-1; perhaps TRBD1 as D (6 bases). Germline V CDR1 and CDR2: SGHAT, FQNNGV. The CDR3 covers 15 residues. With 5 bases removed from V and 6 bases from J, the gap between germline ends came to 17 bases.

The sample holds one count of this clone. The J gene is TRBJ1-2, the V gene TRBV19; 7 nucleotides align to TRBD1. There are 14 residues in the CDR3. CDR1 and CDR2 from the germline V gene are LNHDA and SQIVND (reference sequence). J gave up 4 bases and V 5 bases, and 7 bases lay outside the gene matches. CDR3 sequence reads: CASSAQGDTYGYTF. The DNA for the CDR3 is TGTGCCAGTAGTGCTCAGGGGGACACCTATGGCTACACCTTC.

J is TRBJ2-7 and V is TRBV5-4; 7 bases fit TRBD2. V lost 4 bases, J lost 0 bases, and 10 bases stayed unmatched. The germline CDR1 and CDR2 sequences are SGHNT and YYREEE (reference sequence). The CDR3 length is 16 residues. CDR3 in amino acids: CASSPSSGARSYEQYF. CDR3 nucleotides: TGTGCCAGCAGCCCATCTAGCGGAGCACGCTCCTACGAGCAGTACTTC.

V is TRBV30 and J is TRBJ1-1; maybe TRBD1 (5 bases). This CDR3 is 16 amino acids long. CDR1 is GTSNPN, CDR2 SVGIG, per germline (reference sequence). Trimming took off 1 base at V and 4 bases at J, with 19 bases between the two ends. The CDR3 nucleotides are TGTGCCTGGAGTGGTAGTACAAAGGGGCGCAGCACTGAAGCTTTCTTT. It specifies CAWSGSTKGRSTEAFF.

CDR3 residues: CAWSVPGGQPQHF. The CDR3 bases are TGTGCCTGGAGCGTCCCCGGCGGTCAGCCCCAGCATTTT. The chain is built from TRBV30 and TRBJ1-5; D unclear. Looked up from germline, CDR1 is GTSNPN and CDR2 is SVGIG (reference sequence). There are 13 residues in the CDR3. V lost 3 bases and J 6 bases, leaving 12 bases between the germline ends.

The chain carries TRBV19 and TRBJ1-2, with D unclear. CDR3 length: 12 amino acids. Germline CDR1 reads LNHDA; CDR2 reads SQIVND (reference sequence). With 5 bases removed from V and 1 base from J, the gap between germline ends came to 5 bases. The CDR3 spells CASSFGNYGYTF. In DNA form, the CDR3 reads TGTGCCAGTAGTTTTGGTAACTATGGCTACACCTTC. The full variable domain, in which reference TRBV19 and TRBJ1-2 provide the parts outside the CDR3, is DGGITQSPKYLFRKEGQNVTLSCEQNLNHDAMYWYRQDPGQGLRLIYYSQIVNDFQKGDIAEGYSVSREKKESFPLTVTSAQKNPTAFYLCASSFGNYGYTFGSGTRLTVV.

The CDR3 coding sequence is TGTGCCAGCAGTGCAGGACAGATGAACACTGAAGCTTTCTTT. Its protein is CASSAGQMNTEAFF. The chain employs TRBV27 and TRBJ1-1, with a possible D match to TRBD1 (6 bases). V was pared by 5 bases and J by 0 bases, with 10 bases between. This CDR3 spans 14 amino acids. Per the germline V gene, CDR1 is MNHEY and CDR2 is SMNVEV (reference sequence).

This clone was seen a single time. The V and J genes are TRBV5-6 and TRBJ2-5, with D hard to call. V shed 4 bases and J shed 0 bases, with 10 bases lying between them. Germline V lookup: CDR1 SGHDT, CDR2 YYEEEE. This CDR3 is 14 amino acids long. The CDR3 spells CASSHDGYQETQYF. The CDR3 region has the DNA TGTGCCAGCAGCCACGACGGATACCAAGAGACCCAGTACTTC.

This sequence joins TRBV2 and TRBJ2-2, with 12 bases identical to TRBD2. The CDR3 spans 17 residues. Per germline, CDR1 SNHLY and CDR2 FYNNEI. V gave up 7 bases and J gave up 5 bases; unmatched junction bases: 11. The CDR3 region has the DNA TGTGCCAGCAACCCTAGCGGGGGGGCCTTGGGAACCGGGGAGCTGTTTTTT. As protein: CASNPSGGALGTGELFF.